The rows below give T cell receptor beta chains drawn from one sample of a study of T-cell memory formation after mild COVID-19. TCRdb passed the 5' RACE reads through MiXCR, listing each CDR3 protein once. The repertoire holds 250,000 or so distinct CDR3 sequences, roughly 18% seen once, with around 23% in the top ten. Sequences were obtained from PBMCs or a T cell subset sorted from them (not recorded which). These receptors were collected from a man aged 18 to 29 who had mild COVID-19 (a few samples of this study predate the infection). Cell type and time point are not known. Both conserved end residues are part of each CDR3. A D gene is named only where the DNA matches it firmly. Clone size is not always given. Where it is, it says once, few, many or a class for expanded clones.

V gene,clone size,D gene,J gene,CDR3 DNA,CDR3 protein
TRBV27,few,NA,TRBJ2-1,TGTGCCAGCAGTTCCCTCGTCCGGTCGACTAGGAAGTTCTTC,CASSSLVRSTRKFF
TRBV7-2,NA,NA,TRBJ2-3,TGTGCCAGCAGTAAATACACAGATACGCAGTATTTT,CASSKYTDTQYF
TRBV7-8,NA,NA,TRBJ2-4,TGTGCCAGCAGCTTAGCAGGGGCAAGGGACATTCAGTACTTC,CASSLAGARDIQYF
TRBV4-1,NA,TRBD2,TRBJ2-2,TGCGCCAGCAGCCAAAGACGGGGGGTTGGCACCGGGGAGCTGTTTTTT,CASSQRRGVGTGELFF
TRBV4-1,few,NA,TRBJ2-5,TGCGCCAGCAGCCAAGATCCCGTAGAGACCCAGTACTTC,CASSQDPVETQYF
TRBV4-3,NA,TRBD1,TRBJ2-1,TGCGCCAGCAGCCACGCAGGACAGGGGGCCTATGAGCAGTTCTTC,CASSHAGQGAYEQFF
TRBV12-3/TRBV12-4,few,NA,TRBJ2-3,TGTGCCAGCAGTTCCCCGCCCGGGGACCTCACAGATACGCAGTATTTT,CASSSPPGDLTDTQYF
TRBV2,few,NA,TRBJ2-5,TGTGCCAGCAGTGAATTTAGACAGGCCCAGTACTTC,CASSEFRQAQYF
TRBV6-5,NA,TRBD1,TRBJ1-1,TGTGCCAGCACCGGGACAGGTGGGGTAGGGGCTTTCTTT,CASTGTGGVGAFF
TRBV5-1,few,TRBD1,TRBJ2-5,TGCGCCAGCAGCTCTAGGACAGGGGAGGAGACCCAGTACTTC,CASSSRTGEETQYF
TRBV12-3/TRBV12-4,few,NA,TRBJ1-2,TGTGCCAGCAGCCTACTGAGGGACTATGGCTACACCTTC,CASSLLRDYGYTF
TRBV5-6,NA,NA,TRBJ2-7,TGTGCCAGCAGCTTCCGCGCTTACGAGCAGTACTTC,CASSFRAYEQYF
TRBV12-3/TRBV12-4,NA,NA,TRBJ1-5,TGTGCCAGGGTTGGGATGGGGAAACGCAATCAGCCCCAGCATTTT,CARVGMGKRNQPQHF
TRBV9,NA,NA,TRBJ2-3,TGTGCCAGCAGCGTAGTTCGGGATACGCAGTATTTT,CASSVVRDTQYF
TRBV30,many,NA,TRBJ2-7,TGTGCCTGGACATGGGGGGGCGCGTCCGAGCAGTACTTC,CAWTWGGASEQYF
TRBV18,few,TRBD1,TRBJ1-1,TGTGCCAGCTCACGGGGACAGGTCCTGAACACTGAAGCTTTCTTT,CASSRGQVLNTEAFF
TRBV4-3,few,NA,TRBJ1-6,TGCGCCAGCAGCCAATCGGCAGGGGTAACACCCCTCCACTTT,CASSQSAGVTPLHF
TRBV27,NA,NA,TRBJ2-5,TGTGCCAGCAGTTCTGCGGGACAGCCTTTGAGGGGGGCCCAGTACTTC,CASSSAGQPLRGAQYF
TRBV11-2,few,TRBD2,TRBJ2-1,TGTGCCAGCCGAGGACTAGCGGGGGGTTCCTACAATGAGCAGTTCTTC,CASRGLAGGSYNEQFF
TRBV10-3,NA,NA,TRBJ1-2,TGTGCCATCGTAGGGCCATTGGGCTACACCTTC,CAIVGPLGYTF
TRBV24-1,few,NA,TRBJ1-1,TGTGCCACCAGTGACCCAAAGGGGGGCTCCACTGAAGCTTTCTTT,CATSDPKGGSTEAFF
TRBV9,NA,TRBD2,TRBJ2-3,TGTGCCAGCAGCGTCCTAGCGGGGGGGACAGATACGCAGTATTTT,CASSVLAGGTDTQYF
TRBV5-1,many,NA,TRBJ2-4,TGCGCCAGCAGCTCTACAGGCTCCACCAGGACTCCAGGCGGCATTCAGTACTTC,CASSSTGSTRTPGGIQYF